The 29 T cell receptor beta chains below were found in one sample sequenced in a study of blood T cell repertoires in COVID-19. Assay used: immunoSEQ multiplex PCR; TCRdb lists only in-frame clones, some missing. The table shows roughly 15,000 clones, with around 70% occurring only once. Source material: peripheral blood. Receptor source: a man in his sixties with acute or convalescent COVID-19.

The genes are TRBV7-2 and TRBJ2-3; D possibly corresponds to TRBD1 (5 bases). Trimming pared 5 bases from V and 1 base from J, leaving 13 bases between. Germline V CDR1 and CDR2: SGHTA, FQGNSA. CDR3 length: 15 amino acids. The CDR3 DNA sequence: TGTGCCAGCAGCGACCAGGGAAGGCGCACAGATACGCAGTATTTT. As protein: CASSDQGRRTDTQYF.

The chain couples TRBV27 to TRBJ2-3; D possibly corresponds to TRBD2 (7 bases). Trimming pared 6 bases from V and 1 base from J, leaving 14 bases between. CDR3 length: 15 residues. Per germline, CDR1 MNHEY and CDR2 SMNVEV (reference sequence). The DNA for the CDR3 is TGTGCCAGCAGGCAACGGGGGGCCCGCACAGATACGCAGTATTTT. Protein product: CASRQRGARTDTQYF.

This clone was counted between two and nine times. The J gene is TRBJ1-6, the V gene TRBV6-5, with D perhaps matching TRBD1 (5 bases). The CDR3 sequence is 15 residues long. Trimming cost V 4 bases and J 2 bases, with 9 bases left between them. Germline values: CDR1 MNHEY, CDR2 SVGAGI. The CDR3 bases are TGTGCCAGCAGTTTAGGACAAACCTATAATTCACCCCTCCACTTT. As protein: CASSLGQTYNSPLHF.

J is TRBJ2-7 and V is TRBV5-1, with 8 bases aligning to TRBD1. CDR3 length equals 16 residues. CDR1 SGHRS and CDR2 YFSETQ come from the germline V gene. J was trimmed by 2 bases and V by 2 bases; bases with no gene match: 9. CDR3 residues: CASSLAGTGHTYEQYF. The CDR3 bases are TGCGCCAGCAGCTTAGCCGGGACAGGACATACCTACGAGCAGTACTTC.

This sequence joins TRBV29-1 and TRBJ1-1, with TRBD1 identical over 8 bases. Germline CDR1 reads SQVTM; CDR2 reads ANQGSEA. This CDR3 is 13 amino acids long. J lost 5 bases, V lost 6 bases, and 8 bases had no gene match. The CDR3 DNA reads as TGCAGCGTCGAAACAGGGGGATTAACTGAAGCTTTCTTT. Its protein is CSVETGGLTEAFF.

In its sample, this clone was seen once. This sequence joins TRBV5-4 and TRBJ2-3; maybe TRBD1 (6 bases). Per germline, CDR1 SGHNT and CDR2 YYREEE (reference sequence). V lost 4 bases to trimming and J lost 0 bases, with 9 bases between them. This CDR3 has 14 residues. CDR3 coding DNA: TGTGCCAGCAGCGGGGGCTTTAGCACAGATACGCAGTATTTT. This gives the protein CASSGGFSTDTQYF.

The chain employs TRBV2 and TRBJ1-1, with 7 bases fitting TRBD1. This CDR3 contains 15 residues. V lost 4 bases, J lost 1 base, and 6 bases stayed unmatched. Germline assignment: CDR1 SNHLY and CDR2 FYNNEI. This chain's CDR3 is CASSVAWDRNTEAFF. CDR3 in DNA: TGTGCCAGCAGTGTGGCGTGGGACAGGAACACTGAAGCTTTCTTT.

This clone was detected a few times. The chain joins TRBV30 to TRBJ2-7; 7 positions match TRBD2. Germline V gives CDR1 GTSNPN, CDR2 SVGIG (reference sequence). CDR3 length equals 15 residues. After removal of 2 bases from V and 0 bases from J, the junction contained 7 bases not matched to a gene. The CDR3 region has the DNA TGTGCCTGGAGTTTGGGGGGGTTTAGCTCCTACGAGCAGTACTTC. Its translation is CAWSLGGFSSYEQYF.

This clone was recorded only once. Additional DNA sequences in this sample encode the identical CDR3. J is TRBJ1-5 and V is TRBV2; 7 nucleotides align to TRBD1. The CDR3 sequence is 13 residues long. Germline V gene sequence: CDR1 SNHLY, CDR2 FYNNEI. J was trimmed by 4 bases and V by 6 bases; bases with no gene match: 3. The CDR3 sequence is CASSLQGNQPQHF. CDR3 DNA sequence: TGTGCCAGCAGCCTACAGGGGAATCAGCCCCAGCATTTT.

The chain couples TRBV6-5 to TRBJ1-2; TRBD1 matches 9 bases. The CDR3 sequence is 15 residues long. The ends lost 7 bases at V and 4 bases at J; junction bases unmatched: 10. Per germline, CDR1 MNHEY and CDR2 SVGAGI. In nucleotides, the CDR3 is TGTGCCAGCAAGATTCAACAGGGGGCGGTCTATGGCTACACCTTC. It translates to CASKIQQGAVYGYTF.

This clone was found a few times. The rearrangement links TRBV27 to TRBJ2-3; D perhaps matches TRBD1 (5 bases). Trimming shortened V by 2 bases and J by 0 bases, and 9 bases separated the two germline ends. This CDR3 has 15 residues. Germline values: CDR1 MNHEY, CDR2 SMNVEV (reference sequence). The CDR3 nucleotides read TGTGCCAGCAGTTTAAGGGGCCAGAGCACAGATACGCAGTATTTT. Encoded protein: CASSLRGQSTDTQYF.

V is TRBV29-1 and J is TRBJ2-1, with 11 positions matching TRBD2. The V gene's germline CDR1 is SQVTM and CDR2 ANQGSEA. The CDR3 covers 13 residues. The junction had 4 bases not matched to a gene; V was cut back by 6 bases and J by 6 bases. CDR3 sequence (DNA): TGCAGCGTACCGGGACTAGCGGCCAATGAGCAGTTCTTC. Amino acid sequence: CSVPGLAANEQFF.

In its sample, this clone was seen once. The gene calls are TRBV18 and TRBJ2-1, with 8 bases identical to TRBD2. The CDR3 loop spans 15 amino acids. Germline V gene sequence: CDR1 KGHSH, CDR2 LQKENI. Trimming at V came to 2 bases and at J to 7 bases, leaving 7 bases not matched to a gene. This CDR3 reads CASSPTSGSQNEQFF. In DNA, the CDR3 is TGTGCCAGCTCACCAACCAGCGGGAGCCAAAATGAGCAGTTCTTC. The full variable domain, rest sourced from reference TRBV18 and TRBJ2-1, is NAGVMQNPRHLVRRRGQEARLRCSPMKGHSHVYWYRQLPEEGLKFMVYLQKENIIDESGMPKERFSAEFPKEGPSILRIQQVVRGDSAAYFCASSPTSGSQNEQFFGPGTRLTVL.

J is TRBJ2-1 and V is TRBV27; 10 nucleotides line up with TRBD2. The J segment lost 0 bases and the V segment lost 3 bases, leaving 8 bases of the junction unmatched. The CDR3 has 18 residues. CDR1 MNHEY and CDR2 SMNVEV come from the germline V gene (reference sequence). The CDR3 reads CASSFLAGVFGSYNEQFF. CDR3 sequence (DNA): TGTGCCAGCAGTTTTCTAGCGGGGGTGTTTGGCTCCTACAATGAGCAGTTCTTC.

The rearrangement links TRBV18 to TRBJ2-1, with TRBD1 identical over 10 bases. The CDR3 totals 20 residues. Germline CDR1 and CDR2: KGHSH and LQKENI. V lost 2 bases and J lost 0; bases outside the gene matches: 13. CDR3 DNA sequence: TGTGCCAGCTCACCAACTCCGACAGGGGGCGGAAGGAGCTCCTACAATGAGCAGTTCTTC. It codes for CASSPTPTGGGRSSYNEQFF. Full variable domain (outside the CDR3, taken from reference TRBV18 and TRBJ2-1): NAGVMQNPRHLVRRRGQEARLRCSPMKGHSHVYWYRQLPEEGLKFMVYLQKENIIDESGMPKERFSAEFPKEGPSILRIQQVVRGDSAAYFCASSPTPTGGGRSSYNEQFFGPGTRLTVL.

The rearrangement joins TRBV6-4 to TRBJ2-1, with D hard to call. Deletions cut 3 bases from V and 10 bases from J, with 13 bases between. The CDR3 is 13 amino acids. Germline V gives CDR1 MRHNA, CDR2 SNTAGT. The CDR3 is CASSELPIGEQFF. DNA for the CDR3: TGTGCCAGCAGTGAACTACCCATTGGGGAGCAGTTCTTC.

This clone turned up a few times. V gene TRBV6-6 combines with J gene TRBJ1-3; D is ambiguous. Germline CDR1 and CDR2: MNHNY and SVGAGI (reference sequence). Trimming stripped 5 bases from V and 0 bases from J, with 17 bases between. There are 17 residues in the CDR3. In DNA form, the CDR3 reads TGTGCCAGCAGTCCCATCACGGGTTCTCTCTCTGGAAACACCATATATTTT. This encodes CASSPITGSLSGNTIYF.

The CDR3 reads CASSPTGFTEAFF. For the CDR3, the DNA is TGTGCCAGCAGCCCGACAGGGTTCACTGAAGCTTTCTTT. The V gene is TRBV6-2 or TRBV6-3, the J gene TRBJ1-1; 7 nucleotides align to TRBD1. V lost 6 bases and J lost 4; bases outside the gene matches: 5. The CDR3 totals 13 residues. From germline, CDR1 is MNHEY and CDR2 SVGEGT.

V gene TRBV7-2 combines with J gene TRBJ2-1, with TRBD2 identical over 7 bases. This CDR3 spans 16 amino acids. The trim removed 5 bases at V and 7 bases at J, leaving 14 bases unmatched. The V gene's germline CDR1 is SGHTA and CDR2 FQGNSA. CDR3 bases: TGTGCCAGCAGCGACCCCGGGGGTAGCGGGTGGAATGAGCAGTTCTTC. Translated: CASSDPGGSGWNEQFF. Full variable domain (rest looked up from reference TRBV7-2 and TRBJ2-1): GAGVSQSPSNKVTEKGKDVELRCDPISGHTALYWYRQSLGQGLEFLIYFQGNSAPDKSGLPSDRFSAERTGGSVSTLTIQRTQQEDSAVYLCASSDPGGSGWNEQFFGPGTRLTVL.

The chain couples TRBV12-3 or TRBV12-4 to TRBJ2-7, with D perhaps TRBD2 (5 bases). The CDR3 contains 13 residues. V lost 6 bases to trimming and J lost 4 bases, with 13 bases between them. This CDR3 is CASRIVGEYEQYF. CDR3 in DNA: TGTGCCAGCAGGATTGTCGGGGAATACGAGCAGTACTTC.

J is TRBJ1-1 and V is TRBV19; the D gene is possibly TRBD1 (5 bases). The CDR3 covers 13 residues. The V gene lost 3 bases and the J gene lost 5 bases, with 10 bases spanning the gap. CDR1 and CDR2 from the germline V gene are LNHDA and SQIVND (reference sequence). CDR3 sequence reads: CASSIRARTEAFF. DNA for the CDR3: TGTGCCAGTAGTATCAGGGCGAGGACTGAAGCTTTCTTT.

This clone has a handful of counts. The V and J genes are TRBV4-3 and TRBJ2-7; D is uncertain. This CDR3 comprises 14 residues. Germline V gene lookup returns CDR1 LGHNA and CDR2 YSLEER. The V and J ends lost 0 bases and 1 base respectively, with 7 bases between them. Here the CDR3 reads CASSQDVTSYEQYF. The CDR3 DNA sequence: TGCGCCAGCAGCCAAGATGTGACTTCCTACGAGCAGTACTTC.

The V call is TRBV5-1, the J call TRBJ2-2; D is perhaps TRBD2 (6 bases). V lost 4 bases, J lost 2 bases, and 9 bases lay in between. CDR3 length: 14 amino acids. Germline CDR1 is SGHRS and CDR2 is YFSETQ. The CDR3 loop is CASSNGLNTGELFF. DNA of the CDR3: TGCGCCAGCAGCAACGGACTAAACACCGGGGAGCTGTTTTTT.

This clone came up a few times. This chain uses TRBV6-6 with TRBJ1-6; the match to TRBD1 covers 8 bases. CDR1 is MNHNY, CDR2 SVGAGI, per germline (reference sequence). This CDR3 is built from 14 residues. Trimming at V came to 7 bases and at J to 10 bases, leaving 9 bases not matched to a gene. The CDR3 region has the DNA TGTGCCAGCAAAACGACAGGGGATCAATCACCCCTCCACTTT. This gives the protein CASKTTGDQSPLHF.

V usage is TRBV7-8 and J usage is TRBJ2-2; D not resolved. The CDR3 runs to 16 residues. Germline assignment: CDR1 SGHVS and CDR2 FQNEAQ. V dropped 5 bases and J dropped 0 bases, with 13 bases sitting between them. The CDR3 loop is CASSRVEPTNTGELFF. The CDR3 DNA reads as TGTGCCAGCAGCCGGGTGGAGCCAACGAACACCGGGGAGCTGTTTTTT.

The V and J genes are TRBV7-2 and TRBJ1-1, with a possible D match to TRBD1 (6 bases). This CDR3 is built from 15 residues. Germline V gives CDR1 SGHTA, CDR2 FQGNSA. Trimming left V 7 bases short and J 10 bases short, with 25 bases between. The CDR3 sequence: CASTPTGGAPVGAFF. In nucleotides, the CDR3 is TGTGCCAGCACCCCCACGGGGGGCGCCCCTGTGGGAGCTTTCTTT.

This clone was counted once. The V call is TRBV19, the J call TRBJ1-3; D unresolved. This CDR3 region has 13 residues. In germline, CDR1 is LNHDA, CDR2 SQIVND (reference sequence). V dropped 9 bases and J dropped 4 bases, with 13 bases sitting between them. The CDR3 nucleotides read TGTGCCAGCCAAAGGGAGGCGGGAAACACCATATATTTT. It codes for CASQREAGNTIYF.

The table lists this clone with a few counts. The chain carries TRBV11-3 and TRBJ2-2; D is possibly TRBD1 (6 bases). The V gene's germline CDR1 is SGHNT and CDR2 YENEEA. This CDR3 spans 16 amino acids. V dropped 5 bases and J dropped 3 bases, with 16 bases sitting between them. DNA for the CDR3: TGTGCCAGCAGCAAAAACTCAGGGGCCGACACCGGGGAGCTGTTTTTT. Its protein is CASSKNSGADTGELFF. The full variable domain, its missing parts supplied by reference TRBV11-3 and TRBJ2-2, is EAGVVQSPRYKIIEKKQPVAFWCNPISGHNTLYWYLQNLGQGPELLIRYENEEAVDDSQLPKDRFSAERLKGVDSTLKIQPAELGDSAVYLCASSKNSGADTGELFFGEGSRLTVL.

This clone was recorded only once. The chain combines TRBV28 with TRBJ2-7, with a tentative D call TRBD1 (5 bases). In germline, CDR1 is MDHEN, CDR2 SYDVKM. This CDR3 region has 16 residues. V was trimmed by 1 base and J by 6 bases, leaving 19 bases between them. CDR3 amino acids: CASSLSGPGNRREQYF. The CDR3 nucleotides are TGTGCCAGCAGTTTATCAGGGCCTGGTAATCGACGCGAGCAGTACTTC.